These 32 T cell receptor beta chains were all obtained from the same sample, sequenced in a study of CD8 T cells in Susac syndrome. RNA was extracted with the RNeasy kit, and a quantity of about 0.45 to 1 ug was reverse transcribed using random hexamers. Each CDR3 protein is one row after TCRdb ran MiXCR on the immunoSEQ multiplex PCR reads. This table holds some 240,000 distinct CDR3 sequences, almost 97% found once. Sequencing was done on a sample of CD4+ T cells from PBMCs. The source is a human donor with Susac syndrome.

This clonotype appeared once. This chain uses TRBV20-1 with TRBJ2-2; 9 positions match TRBD2. CDR1 is DFQATT and CDR2 is SNEGSKA in the germline V gene (reference sequence). The CDR3 loop spans 17 amino acids. The trim removed 3 bases at V and 4 bases at J, leaving 12 bases unmatched. The DNA for the CDR3 is TGCAGTGCTAGGAAGGCGGGAGGGGTTCCCACCACCGGGGAGCTGTTTTTT. Residues: CSARKAGGVPTTGELFF.

The rearrangement links TRBV12-5 to TRBJ2-7; TRBD2 might be the D (6 bases). V was trimmed by 9 bases and J by 0 bases, leaving 15 bases between them. This CDR3 comprises 14 residues. Per germline, CDR1 LGHNT and CDR2 FRNRAP. The CDR3 here is CASAFGSSSYEQYF. The CDR3 DNA reads TGTGCTAGCGCTTTCGGGAGCAGCTCCTACGAGCAGTACTTC.

This rearrangement joins TRBV28 to TRBJ1-2, with D tentatively TRBD1 (5 bases). Germline loops: CDR1 MDHEN, CDR2 SYDVKM. The CDR3 is 13 residues long. The V end lost 4 bases, the J end lost 2 bases, and 8 bases lay between the germline ends. CDR3 sequence: CASSWGGNYGYTF. CDR3 DNA sequence: TGTGCCAGCAGTTGGGGGGGGAACTATGGCTACACCTTC.

A single count supports this clonotype. The rearrangement links TRBV6-5 to TRBJ1-2; D is perhaps TRBD1 (6 bases). V was pared by 4 bases and J by 5 bases, with 14 bases between. Germline V gene lookup returns CDR1 MNHEY and CDR2 SVGAGI. This CDR3 is 14 amino acids long. The CDR3 coding sequence is TGTGCCAGCAGTTCCACCGGGACAAATTATGGCTACACCTTC. Its protein product is CASSSTGTNYGYTF.

V is TRBV14 and J is TRBJ2-1, with TRBD2 identical over 9 bases. The CDR3 has 16 residues. The germline V gene has CDR1 SGHDN and CDR2 FVKESK. With V trimmed by 4 bases and J by 1 base, 5 bases remained unmatched. The CDR3 here is CASSPRLAGSYNEQFF. CDR3 sequence (DNA): TGTGCCAGCAGCCCGCGCCTAGCGGGATCCTACAATGAGCAGTTCTTC.

The rearrangement uses TRBV6-5 and TRBJ2-3; 9 bases are a match to TRBD2. Germline V gene sequence: CDR1 MNHEY, CDR2 SVGAGI. V trimming: 5 bases; J trimming: 4 bases; junction bases outside the gene matches: 7. This CDR3 is 15 amino acids long. The CDR3 coding sequence is TGTGCCAGCAGTCAGGGACTAGCCCCCCCAGATACGCAGTATTTT. Encoded protein: CASSQGLAPPDTQYF.

The chain combines TRBV9 with TRBJ1-2, with TRBD1 matching 11 bases. This CDR3 has 14 amino acids. CDR1 is SGDLS, CDR2 YYNGEE, per germline. V was clipped by 7 bases and J by 3 bases; unmatched bases: 5. CDR3 region: CASATGQGDYGYTF. The CDR3 coding sequence is TGTGCCAGCGCTACGGGACAGGGGGACTATGGCTACACCTTC.

V is TRBV15 and J is TRBJ2-3; maybe TRBD2 (5 bases). The CDR3 is 16 residues long. V lost 0 bases to trimming and J lost 1 base, with 11 bases between them. CDR1 and CDR2 from the germline V gene are LNHNV and YYDKDF (reference sequence). CDR3 protein: CATSREFGLGTDTQYF. CDR3 coding DNA: TGTGCCACCAGCAGAGAGTTTGGACTTGGCACAGATACGCAGTATTTT. Full variable domain (rest looked up from reference TRBV15 and TRBJ2-3): DAMVIQNPRYQVTQFGKPVTLSCSQTLNHNVMYWYQQKSSQAPKLLFHYYDKDFNNEADTPDNFQSRRPNTSFCFLDIRSPGLGDTAMYLCATSREFGLGTDTQYFGPGTRLTVL.

The chain carries TRBV28 and TRBJ2-4; possibly TRBD2 for D (6 bases). V gave up 2 bases and J gave up 4 bases, with 18 bases separating them. The CDR3 is 17 amino acids. The germline V gene has CDR1 MDHEN and CDR2 SYDVKM. DNA for the CDR3: TGTGCCAGCAGTTTAACCGCGGTAGGGACTGAAAAAAACATTCAGTACTTC. Protein: CASSLTAVGTEKNIQYF.

The V call is TRBV13, the J call TRBJ1-2; no clear D. The V end lost 5 bases, the J end lost 5 bases, and 15 bases lay between the germline ends. CDR3 size: 14 residues. The germline CDR1 and CDR2 sequences are PRHDT and FYEKMQ (reference sequence). CDR3 sequence: CASSQRWEQYGYTF. The CDR3 DNA follows: TGTGCCAGCAGCCAGCGTTGGGAGCAGTATGGCTACACCTTC.

The gene calls are TRBV5-1 and TRBJ2-7, with D possibly matching TRBD2 (6 bases). Germline V gene sequence: CDR1 SGHRS, CDR2 YFSETQ. The V gene lost 6 bases and the J gene lost 0 bases, with 16 bases spanning the gap. This CDR3 spans 15 amino acids. CDR3 amino acids: CASNPGGSGSYEQYF. As DNA, the CDR3 is TGCGCCAGCAACCCCGGAGGGAGCGGCTCCTACGAGCAGTACTTC.

The chain uses TRBV24-1 and TRBJ2-5; weak D call: TRBD2 (5 bases). The CDR3 sequence is 15 residues long. The V gene lost 4 bases and the J gene lost 1 base, with 12 bases spanning the gap. CDR1 and CDR2 (germline): KGHDR, SFDVKD. CDR3 region: CATSDPSEGQETQYF. The CDR3 DNA reads TGTGCCACCAGTGACCCCAGTGAGGGCCAAGAGACCCAGTACTTC.

As DNA, the CDR3 is TGTGCCAGCCGACGAGTAGCGGGAGACGGCGAGCAGTTCTTC. Its protein product is CASRRVAGDGEQFF. This chain joins TRBV12-3 or TRBV12-4 and TRBJ2-1, with TRBD2 matching 9 bases. J gave up 10 bases and V 8 bases, and 12 bases lay outside the gene matches. The length of the CDR3 is 14 residues.

The chain is built from TRBV29-1 and TRBJ2-1; D ambiguous. The germline V gene encodes CDR1 SQVTM and CDR2 ANQGSEA. This CDR3 is built from 15 residues. Deletions cut 4 bases from V and 0 bases from J, with 13 bases between. CDR3 coding DNA: TGCAGCGTTGCATACGCGTTTAGCTCCTACAATGAGCAGTTCTTC. It translates to CSVAYAFSSYNEQFF.

The chain links TRBV2 to TRBJ2-2, with TRBD1 matching 9 bases. The CDR3 spans 14 residues. The V segment lost 6 bases and the J segment 7 bases; nucleotides outside the gene matches: 6. Per the germline V gene, CDR1 is SNHLY and CDR2 is FYNNEI. The CDR3 protein is CASREGQGSGELFF. The CDR3 DNA reads as TGTGCCAGCAGAGAGGGACAGGGAAGCGGGGAGCTGTTTTTT.

The chain is built from TRBV15 and TRBJ2-4; either TRBD1 or TRBD2 may fit D (7 bases each). The CDR3 runs to 15 residues. Germline V gene sequence: CDR1 LNHNV, CDR2 YYDKDF (reference sequence). V was cut by 5 bases and J by 3 bases, with 14 bases left in between. DNA of the CDR3: TGTGCCACCAGCGGGCCAGGGGGGGTCAAAAACATTCAGTACTTC. This translates into CATSGPGGVKNIQYF.

V usage is TRBV5-1 and J usage is TRBJ2-1; TRBD2 matches at 8 bases. Trimming cost V 6 bases and J 3 bases; bases outside gene matches: 8. The germline V gene has CDR1 SGHRS and CDR2 YFSETQ. This CDR3 is 15 amino acids long. Written as DNA, the CDR3 is TGCGCCAGCACCCTTGGAACTAGCGGCTACAATGAGCAGTTCTTC. It translates to CASTLGTSGYNEQFF.

The V gene is TRBV4-1, the J gene TRBJ1-2; 7 nucleotides line up with TRBD1. V shed 0 bases, J shed 2 bases, and the junction held 0 bases outside the gene matches. In germline, CDR1 is MGHRA, CDR2 YSYEKL. CDR3 length equals 14 residues. CDR3 in DNA: TGCGCCAGCAGCCAAGACAGGGGGAACTATGGCTACACCTTC. Translated: CASSQDRGNYGYTF.

The V and J genes are TRBV20-1 and TRBJ2-3, with no clear D. Germline values: CDR1 DFQATT, CDR2 SNEGSKA (reference sequence). Trimming stripped 3 bases from V and 4 bases from J, with 5 bases between. The CDR3 has 11 residues. The CDR3 DNA is TGCAGTGCTAGTAGAGCAGATACGCAGTATTTT. Protein product: CSASRADTQYF.

This rearrangement joins TRBV6-5 to TRBJ2-3; TRBD2 is a possible D gene (6 bases). Trimming pared 0 bases from V and 2 bases from J, leaving 15 bases between. The CDR3 is 17 residues long. Germline assignment: CDR1 MNHEY and CDR2 SVGAGI. The CDR3 nucleotides read TGTGCCAGCAGTTACTCGATGCGGAGGGTACTCACAGATACGCAGTATTTT. Translated, it gives CASSYSMRRVLTDTQYF.

This chain connects TRBV20-1 to TRBJ1-4, with D uncertain. The CDR3 contains 13 residues. Trimming stripped 3 bases from V and 6 bases from J, with 11 bases between. From germline, CDR1 is DFQATT and CDR2 SNEGSKA (reference sequence). For the CDR3, the DNA is TGCAGTGCTAGTATAGGGAAACATGAAAAACTGTTTTTT. Amino acids: CSASIGKHEKLFF.

This clonotype was seen just once. The rearrangement links TRBV28 to TRBJ1-3, with TRBD1 as a possible D gene (5 bases). Germline-derived CDR1 and CDR2 are MDHEN and SYDVKM. With 5 bases removed from V and 6 bases from J, the gap between germline ends came to 14 bases. The CDR3 totals 14 residues. The CDR3 region is CASSPAGLENTIYF. The CDR3 nucleotides read TGTGCCAGCAGTCCCGCGGGGCTCGAAAACACCATATATTTT.

This clonotype was found once. V and J are TRBV25-1 and TRBJ2-3, with 10 bases that match TRBD1. Germline CDR1 MGHDK, CDR2 SYGVNS. V gave up 6 bases and J gave up 4 bases; unmatched junction bases: 7. CDR3 length: 15 amino acids. As DNA, the CDR3 is TGTGCCAGCAGCGTACGACAGGGGGCCTCAGATACGCAGTATTTT. It codes for CASSVRQGASDTQYF.

The chain has TRBV20-1 and TRBJ2-5; tentatively, D is TRBD2 (6 bases). Germline loops: CDR1 DFQATT, CDR2 SNEGSKA (reference sequence). The CDR3 totals 12 residues. V shed 6 bases and J shed 4 bases, with 12 bases lying between them. The CDR3 DNA reads TGCAGTGCCTCCCCGGGAGCAGAGACCCAGTACTTC. Amino acids: CSASPGAETQYF.

The chain has TRBV29-1 and TRBJ1-1; TRBD1 aligns across 8 bases. The ends lost 7 bases at V and 1 base at J; junction bases unmatched: 8. Per the germline V gene, CDR1 is SQVTM and CDR2 is ANQGSEA. The CDR3 is made up of 14 amino acids. The CDR3, as DNA: TGCAGCGGAATCGGACAGGGCAAGAACACTGAAGCTTTCTTT. Encoded protein: CSGIGQGKNTEAFF.

The gene calls are TRBV12-3 or TRBV12-4 and TRBJ2-4, with 10 bases that match TRBD2. Trimming at V came to 5 bases and at J to 8 bases, leaving 6 bases not matched to a gene. The CDR3 spans 14 residues. CDR3: CASSTGTSDHIQYF. CDR3 nucleotides: TGTGCCAGCAGTACCGGGACTAGCGATCACATTCAGTACTTC.

The gene calls are TRBV30 and TRBJ2-7; D possibly corresponds to TRBD2 (5 bases). Germline loops: CDR1 GTSNPN, CDR2 SVGIG (reference sequence). The CDR3 has 13 residues. Deletions cut 2 bases from V and 0 bases from J, with 8 bases between. This CDR3 is CAWSRLSSYEQYF. The CDR3 DNA follows: TGTGCCTGGAGTAGACTAAGCTCCTACGAGCAGTACTTC.

The rearrangement links TRBV20-1 to TRBJ2-3; the D gene could be TRBD1 or TRBD2 (5 bases each). Germline assignment: CDR1 DFQATT and CDR2 SNEGSKA (reference sequence). CDR3 size: 15 residues. The V and J ends lost 3 bases and 0 bases respectively, with 13 bases between them. CDR3 nucleotide sequence: TGCAGTGCTAGTTCGGGACGTCCTAGCACAGATACGCAGTATTTT. Its translation: CSASSGRPSTDTQYF.

Here the CDR3 reads CASSLGGTGDTGELFF. The DNA for the CDR3 is TGTGCCAGCAGCTTAGGCGGGACAGGAGACACCGGGGAGCTGTTTTTT. The rearrangement links TRBV7-9 to TRBJ2-2; 8 nucleotides line up with TRBD1. This CDR3 comprises 16 residues. Germline lookup yields CDR1 SEHNR and CDR2 FQNEAQ (reference sequence). With 1 base clipped from V and 3 bases from J, the junction kept 4 bases outside the gene matches.

This rearrangement joins TRBV12-3 or TRBV12-4 to TRBJ2-7, with 8 bases aligning to TRBD2. Germline trimming cut 6 bases from V and 3 bases from J; bases unmatched to any gene: 7. The CDR3 extends over 14 amino acids. In DNA form, the CDR3 reads TGTGCCAGCAGACCCGGGACTAGGGTCTACGAGCAGTACTTC. Residues: CASRPGTRVYEQYF.

V and J are TRBV19 and TRBJ2-5; D is undetermined. The CDR3 spans 13 residues. Trimming took 6 bases from V and 5 from J, leaving 13 bases between them. CDR1 is LNHDA and CDR2 is SQIVND in the germline V gene (reference sequence). CDR3 sequence (DNA): TGTGCCAGTAGCGGTCTGGTTCCCGAGACCCAGTACTTC. Residues: CASSGLVPETQYF.

This clonotype was seen once. The CDR3 spells CATSRDTAGDVLTF. CDR3 coding DNA: TGTGCCACCAGCAGAGATACGGCGGGCGACGTCCTGACTTTC. This sequence joins TRBV15 and TRBJ2-6; D is perhaps TRBD2 (5 bases). The ends were cut back, 0 bases at V and 11 bases at J, with 11 bases in the middle. The germline V gene has CDR1 LNHNV and CDR2 YYDKDF (reference sequence). There are 14 residues in the CDR3.